A single sample is the source of the 21 T cell receptor beta chains below, sequenced in a study of blood T cell repertoires in COVID-19. The method was immunoSEQ multiplex PCR; TCRdb's version includes in-frame clones alone and lacks a portion of them. Of about 280,000 clones listed, approximately 90% are singletons. The source material was PBMCs or T cells enriched from blood (not recorded which). The receptor source for this set is a woman aged 55-75 years in a cohort exposed to, infected with or recovered from COVID-19 (not recorded which).

The chain recombines TRBV6-1 with TRBJ2-3; 11 nucleotides agree with TRBD2. The CDR3 has 14 residues. The J segment lost 3 bases and the V segment lost 4 bases, leaving 0 bases of the junction unmatched. Germline V gene sequence: CDR1 MNHNS, CDR2 SASEGT. The CDR3 spells CASSVAGGTDTQYF. In nucleotides, the CDR3 is TGTGCCAGCAGTGTAGCGGGGGGGACAGATACGCAGTATTTT.

The chain has TRBV18 and TRBJ2-2; D remains unclear. Deletions cut 0 bases from V and 0 bases from J, with 5 bases between. The length of the CDR3 is 15 residues. The V gene's germline CDR1 is KGHSH and CDR2 LQKENI. CDR3 sequence reads: CASSPPAANTGELFF. CDR3 nucleotides: TGTGCCAGCTCACCACCGGCGGCGAACACCGGGGAGCTGTTTTTT.

This chain connects TRBV19 to TRBJ1-4; 10 bases are a match to TRBD1. Per the germline V gene, CDR1 is LNHDA and CDR2 is SQIVND (reference sequence). The J segment lost 7 bases and the V segment lost 6 bases, leaving 5 bases of the junction unmatched. This CDR3 has 14 amino acids. The CDR3 reads CASSTRDRGEKLFF. CDR3 in DNA: TGTGCCAGTAGCACCCGGGACAGGGGTGAAAAACTGTTTTTT.

The V and J genes are TRBV28 and TRBJ2-7, with TRBD2 as a possible D gene (5 bases). The CDR3 spans 14 residues. Germline CDR1 is MDHEN and CDR2 is SYDVKM. V was shortened by 5 bases and J by 2 bases, with 13 bases between the two germline ends. The CDR3 coding sequence is TGTGCCAGCAGTCTGAGGGTGCCGGCCTACGAGCAGTACTTC. Its protein product is CASSLRVPAYEQYF.

The chain employs TRBV12-3 or TRBV12-4 and TRBJ1-5; 9 nucleotides align to TRBD1. V shed 7 bases, J shed 9 bases, and the junction held 7 bases outside the gene matches. The CDR3 has 13 amino acids. The CDR3 DNA reads TGTGCCAGCATCAGGACAGGGGAAGGGCCCCAGCATTTT. It yields the protein CASIRTGEGPQHF.

The DNA for the CDR3 is TGCGCCAGCAGCTCGCTGGGGGGAGGACGGACTGAAGCTTTCTTT. Amino acid sequence: CASSSLGGGRTEAFF. The chain uses TRBV5-1 and TRBJ1-1, with a tentative D call TRBD1 (5 bases). The V gene lost 3 bases and the J gene lost 5 bases, with 17 bases spanning the gap. In germline, CDR1 is SGHRS, CDR2 YFSETQ. This CDR3 has 15 amino acids.

There are a few counts of this clone. V is TRBV7-9 and J is TRBJ1-1; TRBD1 is a possible D gene (5 bases). Germline CDR1 and CDR2: SEHNR and FQNEAQ (reference sequence). V lost 1 base and J 5 bases, leaving 11 bases between the germline ends. This CDR3 region has 14 residues. CDR3 amino acids: CASSLEGRGTEAFF. The CDR3 nucleotides read TGTGCCAGCAGCTTAGAAGGGAGGGGTACTGAAGCTTTCTTT.

This clone was recorded a few times. The chain has TRBV7-3 and TRBJ2-5; tentative D call: TRBD2 (6 bases). Germline CDR1 and CDR2: SGHTA and FQGTGA. The CDR3 runs 14 residues. Deletions cut 1 base from V and 5 bases from J, with 11 bases between. CDR3 nucleotides: TGTGCCAGCAGCTTAAGCGGGAAGGGGGAGACCCAGTACTTC. Translation gives CASSLSGKGETQYF.

The V and J genes are TRBV28 and TRBJ1-1; a possible D gene is TRBD1 (6 bases). CDR1 is MDHEN, CDR2 SYDVKM, per germline. Trimming left V 5 bases short and J 4 bases short, with 14 bases between. The CDR3 has 14 residues. The DNA of the CDR3 is TGTGCCAGCAGTCCAACAGGGCTGGGCACTGAAGCTTTCTTT. Its protein is CASSPTGLGTEAFF.

This sequence joins TRBV7-9 and TRBJ2-5; tentatively, D is TRBD2 (6 bases). Germline loops: CDR1 SEHNR, CDR2 FQNEAQ (reference sequence). Trimming stripped 4 bases from V and 4 bases from J, with 25 bases between. CDR3 size: 18 residues. CDR3 bases: TGTGCCAGCAGCTCCATATACGGCCGACACCCCGGGGGAGAGACCCAGTACTTC. This gives the protein CASSSIYGRHPGGETQYF.

The V and J genes are TRBV19 and TRBJ2-7, with TRBD1 as a possible D gene (5 bases). This CDR3 spans 13 amino acids. V lost 6 bases, J lost 5 bases, and 14 bases lay in between. Germline V CDR1 and CDR2: LNHDA, SQIVND (reference sequence). The CDR3 coding sequence is TGTGCCAGTAGCATCAGGGCAAGGGACGAGCAGTACTTC. Its translation is CASSIRARDEQYF.

This chain uses TRBV5-1 with TRBJ2-3; D is possibly TRBD2 (5 bases). CDR3 length: 13 residues. V shed 4 bases and J shed 5 bases, with 11 bases lying between them. CDR1 and CDR2 (germline): SGHRS, YFSETQ. CDR3 loop: CASSLLVEDTQYF. The CDR3 nucleotides read TGCGCCAGCAGCCTACTAGTGGAAGATACGCAGTATTTT.

This chain links TRBV5-1 with TRBJ2-1, with 11 bases that match TRBD1. There are 15 residues in the CDR3. Trimming cost V 1 base and J 8 bases; bases outside gene matches: 5. CDR1 is SGHRS and CDR2 is YFSETQ in the germline V gene. CDR3 sequence (DNA): TGCGCCAGCAGCTTGCCGGGACAGGGGGTCGATGAGCAGTTCTTC. It translates to CASSLPGQGVDEQFF. The entire variable domain, with the rest obtained from reference TRBV5-1 and TRBJ2-1, is as follows: KAGVTQTPRYLIKTRGQQVTLSCSPISGHRSVSWYQQTPGQGLQFLFEYFSETQRNKGNFPGRFSGRQFSNSRSEMNVSTLELGDSALYLCASSLPGQGVDEQFFGPGTRLTVL.

The chain employs TRBV12-3 or TRBV12-4 and TRBJ1-3; D ambiguous. The CDR3 totals 12 residues. Trimming shortened V by 6 bases and J by 2 bases, and 5 bases separated the two germline ends. The CDR3 coding sequence is TGTGCCAGCAGCCCTACTGGAAACACCATATATTTT. Translation gives CASSPTGNTIYF.

This chain connects TRBV15 to TRBJ2-3; 7 bases are shared with TRBD1. This CDR3 has 14 amino acids. Germline V lookup: CDR1 LNHNV, CDR2 YYDKDF (reference sequence). V lost 1 base to trimming and J lost 4 bases; unmatched junction nucleotides: 2. The chain's CDR3 is CATSRGTGADTQYF. In DNA form, the CDR3 reads TGTGCCACCAGCAGAGGTACAGGGGCAGATACGCAGTATTTT.

The chain joins TRBV7-8 to TRBJ1-5, with D uncertain. Germline V CDR1 and CDR2: SGHVS, FQNEAQ. The germline V and J ends were trimmed by 5 bases and 4 bases, with 9 bases remaining between them. This CDR3 spans 13 amino acids. CDR3 amino acids: CASSMTRNQPQHF. CDR3 coding DNA: TGTGCCAGCAGCATGACAAGAAATCAGCCCCAGCATTTT. The full variable domain, rest sourced from reference TRBV7-8 and TRBJ1-5, is GAGVSQSPRYKVAKRGQDVALRCDPISGHVSLFWYQQALGQGPEFLTYFQNEAQLDKSGLPSDRFFAERPEGSVSTLKIQRTQQEDSAVYLCASSMTRNQPQHFGDGTRLSIL.

This clone came up many times. V gene TRBV27 combines with J gene TRBJ2-2, with 7 positions matching TRBD1. CDR1 is MNHEY and CDR2 is SMNVEV in the germline V gene (reference sequence). V was pared by 9 bases and J by 1 base, with 5 bases of the junction left unmatched. This CDR3 is 14 amino acids long. The CDR3 protein is CASKGQRNTGELFF. The CDR3, as DNA: TGTGCCAGTAAGGGACAGAGGAACACCGGGGAGCTGTTTTTT.

This chain connects TRBV9 to TRBJ2-7; D might be TRBD2 (5 bases). CDR1 is SGDLS, CDR2 YYNGEE, per germline. The CDR3 length is 14 residues. Trimming took 5 bases from V and 0 from J, leaving 12 bases between them. The CDR3 sequence is CASSGGISSYEQYF. CDR3 sequence (DNA): TGTGCCAGCAGTGGAGGAATTTCCTCCTACGAGCAGTACTTC.

V usage is TRBV28 and J usage is TRBJ1-5; D perhaps matches TRBD1 (5 bases). V lost 3 bases to trimming and J lost 3 bases, with 12 bases between them. Germline CDR1 MDHEN, CDR2 SYDVKM. The CDR3 totals 15 residues. For the CDR3, the DNA is TGTGCCAGCAGTTTGGGAGGGGTAAACAATCAGCCCCAGCATTTT. Translation gives CASSLGGVNNQPQHF. The full variable domain, its missing parts supplied by reference TRBV28 and TRBJ1-5, is DVKVTQSSRYLVKRTGEKVFLECVQDMDHENMFWYRQDPGLGLRLIYFSYDVKMKEKGDIPEGYSVSREKKERFSLILESASTNQTSMYLCASSLGGVNNQPQHFGDGTRLSIL.

About this clone itself: At one end, the junction sequence differs from germline, possibly due to a read error. This chain uses TRBV11-2 with TRBJ1-3, with D unresolved. The germline gives CDR1 SGHAT, CDR2 FQNNGV. CDR3 size: 13 residues. The CDR3 sequence: CATSLASGNTIYF. The CDR3 region has the DNA TGTGCCACCAGCTTAGCATCAGGAAACACCATATATTTT.

The chain links TRBV4-1 to TRBJ1-2; D uncertain. The CDR3 loop spans 17 amino acids. Deletions cut 0 bases from V and 2 bases from J, with 16 bases between. Germline values: CDR1 MGHRA, CDR2 YSYEKL. The CDR3 DNA reads as TGCGCCAGCAGCCAAGATATTACTGAGGCTGCGAACTATGGCTACACCTTC. It is translated as CASSQDITEAANYGYTF.